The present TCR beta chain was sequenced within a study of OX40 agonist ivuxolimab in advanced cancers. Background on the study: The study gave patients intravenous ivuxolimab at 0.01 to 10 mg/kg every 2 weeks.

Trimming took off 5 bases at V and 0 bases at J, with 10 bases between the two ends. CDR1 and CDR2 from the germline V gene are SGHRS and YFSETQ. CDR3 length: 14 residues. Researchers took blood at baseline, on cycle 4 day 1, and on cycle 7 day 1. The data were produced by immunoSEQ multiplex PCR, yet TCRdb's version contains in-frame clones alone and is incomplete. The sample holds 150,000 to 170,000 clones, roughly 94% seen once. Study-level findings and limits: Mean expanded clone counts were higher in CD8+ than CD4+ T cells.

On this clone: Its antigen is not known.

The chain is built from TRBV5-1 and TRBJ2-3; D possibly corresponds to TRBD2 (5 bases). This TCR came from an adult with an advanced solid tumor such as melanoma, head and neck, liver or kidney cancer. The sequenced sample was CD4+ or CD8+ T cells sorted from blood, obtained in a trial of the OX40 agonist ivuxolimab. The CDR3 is CASSVTGSTDTQYF. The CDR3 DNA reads TGCGCCAGCAGTGTGACGGGGAGCACAGATACGCAGTATTTT. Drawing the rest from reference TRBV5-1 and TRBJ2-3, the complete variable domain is KAGVTQTPRYLIKTRGQQVTLSCSPISGHRSVSWYQQTPGQGLQFLFEYFSETQRNKGNFPGRFSGRQFSNSRSEMNVSTLELGDSALYLCASSVTGSTDTQYFGPGTRLTVL.